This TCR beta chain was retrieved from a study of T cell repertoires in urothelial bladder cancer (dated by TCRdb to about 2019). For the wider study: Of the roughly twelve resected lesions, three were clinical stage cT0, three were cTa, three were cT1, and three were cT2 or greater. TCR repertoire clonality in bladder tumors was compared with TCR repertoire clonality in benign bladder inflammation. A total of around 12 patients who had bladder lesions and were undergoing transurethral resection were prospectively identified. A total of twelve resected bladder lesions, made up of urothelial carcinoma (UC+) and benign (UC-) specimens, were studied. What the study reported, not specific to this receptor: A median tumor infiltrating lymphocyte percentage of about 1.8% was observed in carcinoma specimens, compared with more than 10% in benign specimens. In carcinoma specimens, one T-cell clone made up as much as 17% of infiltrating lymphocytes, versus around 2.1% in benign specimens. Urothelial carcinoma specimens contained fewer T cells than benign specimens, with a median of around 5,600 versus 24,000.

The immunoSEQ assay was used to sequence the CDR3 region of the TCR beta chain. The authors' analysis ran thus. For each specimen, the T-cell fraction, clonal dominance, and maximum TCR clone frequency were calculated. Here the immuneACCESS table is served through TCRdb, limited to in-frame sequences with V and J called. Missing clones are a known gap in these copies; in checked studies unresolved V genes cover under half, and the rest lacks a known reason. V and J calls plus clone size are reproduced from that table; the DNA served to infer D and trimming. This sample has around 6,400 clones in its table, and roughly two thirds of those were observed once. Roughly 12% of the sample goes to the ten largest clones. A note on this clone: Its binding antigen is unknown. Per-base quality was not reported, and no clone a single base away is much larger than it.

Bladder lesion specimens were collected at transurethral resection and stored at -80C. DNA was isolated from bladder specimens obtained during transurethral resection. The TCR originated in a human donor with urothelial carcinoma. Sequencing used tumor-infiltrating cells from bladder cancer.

The nucleotide sequence reads as follows: TGTGCCAGCAGTGCCAGGGCCAGCACTGAAGCTTTCTTT. This encodes CASSARASTEAFF. The rearrangement combines TRBV9 with TRBJ1-1; the D segment could be TRBD1, given 5 matching bases. Taken from cysteine to phenylalanine, the CDR3 has 13 residues. The retained sequence is limited to the CDR3, 39 bases, with the frame set at the first base. Sequences SGDLS (CDR1) and YYNGEE (CDR2) are obtained from the germline V gene. The trim is 5 bases for V and 4 bases for J, with a gap of 12 bases between the germline ends.